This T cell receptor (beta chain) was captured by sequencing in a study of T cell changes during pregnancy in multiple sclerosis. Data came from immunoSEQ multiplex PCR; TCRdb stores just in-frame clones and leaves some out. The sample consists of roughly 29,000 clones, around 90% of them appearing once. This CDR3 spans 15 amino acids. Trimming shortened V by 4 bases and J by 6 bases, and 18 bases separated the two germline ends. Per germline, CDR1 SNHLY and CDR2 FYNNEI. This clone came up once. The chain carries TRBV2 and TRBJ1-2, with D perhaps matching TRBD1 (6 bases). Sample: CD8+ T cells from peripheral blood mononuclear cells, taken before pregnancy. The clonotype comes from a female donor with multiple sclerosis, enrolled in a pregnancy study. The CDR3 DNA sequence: TGTGCCAGCAGTGGTACAGGGACCTCAAGCGATGGCTACACCTTC. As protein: CASSGTGTSSDGYTF.